Listed below are T cell receptor beta chains from one sample, sequenced in a study of OX40 agonist ivuxolimab in advanced cancers. Measured with immunoSEQ multiplex PCR; TCRdb has only the in-frame clones, and not every one. Among roughly 68,000 clones listed, about 83% were seen once. Specimen: CD4+ or CD8+ T cells sorted from blood, collected in a trial of the OX40 agonist ivuxolimab. These receptors originate from an adult with an advanced solid tumor such as melanoma, head and neck, liver or kidney cancer. Each CDR3 is given with its conserved first and last residue. Each record gives: V gene, J gene, CDR3 protein.

v_gene: TRBV6-5
j_gene: TRBJ2-7
CDR3aa: CASSFYRDSYEQYF

v_gene: TRBV19
j_gene: TRBJ2-2
CDR3aa: CASSWQRAGELFF

v_gene: TRBV28
j_gene: TRBJ2-7
CDR3aa: CASSPGRNYEQYF

v_gene: TRBV28
j_gene: TRBJ1-2
CDR3aa: CASSLRDYGYTF

v_gene: TRBV5-4
j_gene: TRBJ1-2
CDR3aa: CASSPRDAANYGYTF

v_gene: TRBV27
j_gene: TRBJ2-7
CDR3aa: CASQEGGSSYEQYF

v_gene: TRBV7-2
j_gene: TRBJ1-5
CDR3aa: CASSLPGWSNQPQHF

v_gene: TRBV2
j_gene: TRBJ2-5
CDR3aa: CASSERLAGGPYPETQYF

v_gene: TRBV19
j_gene: TRBJ2-5
CDR3aa: CASSGQGAETQYF

v_gene: TRBV9
j_gene: TRBJ1-1
CDR3aa: CASSVDVRDTEAFF

v_gene: TRBV18
j_gene: TRBJ2-7
CDR3aa: CASSPPQGWRSGEQYF

v_gene: TRBV2
j_gene: TRBJ2-3
CDR3aa: CASIPPRGRSADTQYF

v_gene: TRBV6-5
j_gene: TRBJ1-2
CDR3aa: CASSPQGPYGYTF

v_gene: TRBV5-1
j_gene: TRBJ1-2
CDR3aa: CASSSSRGLQGYTF

v_gene: TRBV5-1
j_gene: TRBJ1-4
CDR3aa: CASSRGLDGAQSTNEKLFF

v_gene: TRBV9
j_gene: TRBJ1-1
CDR3aa: CASSGQRTNTEAFF

v_gene: TRBV30
j_gene: TRBJ2-1
CDR3aa: CAWSLLAGGPDEQFF

v_gene: TRBV27
j_gene: TRBJ1-4
CDR3aa: CASSLNLKHTGSTNEKLFF

v_gene: TRBV6-5
j_gene: TRBJ2-7
CDR3aa: CASSEPTSYEQYF

v_gene: TRBV6-1
j_gene: TRBJ1-2
CDR3aa: CASSWDRVKGYTF

v_gene: TRBV7-2
j_gene: TRBJ1-2
CDR3aa: CASSLFGGSYGYTF

v_gene: TRBV5-1
j_gene: TRBJ1-1
CDR3aa: CASSLGRHDTEAFF

v_gene: TRBV5-8
j_gene: TRBJ1-2
CDR3aa: CASSRQALPGYTF

v_gene: TRBV5-4
j_gene: TRBJ1-1
CDR3aa: CASSLFDRNTEAFF

v_gene: TRBV7-2
j_gene: TRBJ2-5
CDR3aa: CASSLGAFETQYF

v_gene: TRBV13
j_gene: TRBJ2-2
CDR3aa: CASSLGDWDGELFF

v_gene: TRBV5-1
j_gene: TRBJ2-3
CDR3aa: CASSLWDRGTDTQYF

v_gene: TRBV13
j_gene: TRBJ1-6
CDR3aa: CASSLDRGGGVSPLHF

v_gene: TRBV5-1
j_gene: TRBJ2-3
CDR3aa: CASSLVVAASTDTQYF

v_gene: TRBV5-5
j_gene: TRBJ1-1
CDR3aa: CASSLDPGRTEAFF

v_gene: TRBV7-9
j_gene: TRBJ2-7
CDR3aa: CASSRGLAGTYEQYF

v_gene: TRBV11-3
j_gene: TRBJ2-6
CDR3aa: CASSSLSSRQSRANVLTF

v_gene: TRBV7-9
j_gene: TRBJ2-2
CDR3aa: CASSSSGGNTGELFF

v_gene: TRBV7-9
j_gene: TRBJ1-1
CDR3aa: CASSSTGAMNTEAFF

v_gene: TRBV19
j_gene: TRBJ1-1
CDR3aa: CASSPRAGLNTEAFF

v_gene: TRBV6-1
j_gene: TRBJ1-1
CDR3aa: CASTEVGRNTEAFF

v_gene: TRBV5-1
j_gene: TRBJ2-3
CDR3aa: CASSLGGSADTQYF

v_gene: TRBV27
j_gene: TRBJ1-2
CDR3aa: CASRRTPRDPNYGYTF

v_gene: TRBV5-1
j_gene: TRBJ2-2
CDR3aa: CASNLATLDTGELFF

v_gene: TRBV5-6
j_gene: TRBJ1-1
CDR3aa: CASSVTGLSDTEAFF

v_gene: TRBV18
j_gene: TRBJ1-2
CDR3aa: CASSPPVAQGAYGYTF

v_gene: TRBV25-1
j_gene: TRBJ1-4
CDR3aa: CASSRNEKLFF

v_gene: TRBV29-1
j_gene: TRBJ1-1
CDR3aa: CSSIPLDRERAFF

v_gene: TRBV11-3
j_gene: TRBJ1-2
CDR3aa: CASSLDGTAGNTF

v_gene: TRBV30
j_gene: TRBJ1-2
CDR3aa: CAWSVRSESGYTF

v_gene: TRBV5-1
j_gene: TRBJ1-1
CDR3aa: CASSFPTGGTEAFF

v_gene: TRBV4-2
j_gene: TRBJ2-7
CDR3aa: CASSQGSRQSYEQYF

v_gene: TRBV4-2
j_gene: TRBJ1-2
CDR3aa: CASSFSGAYGYTF

v_gene: TRBV6-6
j_gene: TRBJ1-1
CDR3aa: CASSYLGYTEAFF

v_gene: TRBV15
j_gene: TRBJ2-1
CDR3aa: CATSRPTRLDRGSEQFF

v_gene: TRBV27
j_gene: TRBJ2-3
CDR3aa: CASSSPGLEFTDTQYF

v_gene: TRBV27
j_gene: TRBJ2-1
CDR3aa: CASSLSRPVVYNEQFF

v_gene: TRBV5-1
j_gene: TRBJ1-4
CDR3aa: CASSGTGRIEEKLFF

v_gene: TRBV5-4
j_gene: TRBJ2-3
CDR3aa: CASERQGRRGTDTQYF

v_gene: TRBV7-9
j_gene: TRBJ1-5
CDR3aa: CASSDANQPQHF

v_gene: TRBV5-1
j_gene: TRBJ1-6
CDR3aa: CASSPRTEPNSPLHF

v_gene: TRBV6-6
j_gene: TRBJ1-6
CDR3aa: CASSLGISANSPLHF